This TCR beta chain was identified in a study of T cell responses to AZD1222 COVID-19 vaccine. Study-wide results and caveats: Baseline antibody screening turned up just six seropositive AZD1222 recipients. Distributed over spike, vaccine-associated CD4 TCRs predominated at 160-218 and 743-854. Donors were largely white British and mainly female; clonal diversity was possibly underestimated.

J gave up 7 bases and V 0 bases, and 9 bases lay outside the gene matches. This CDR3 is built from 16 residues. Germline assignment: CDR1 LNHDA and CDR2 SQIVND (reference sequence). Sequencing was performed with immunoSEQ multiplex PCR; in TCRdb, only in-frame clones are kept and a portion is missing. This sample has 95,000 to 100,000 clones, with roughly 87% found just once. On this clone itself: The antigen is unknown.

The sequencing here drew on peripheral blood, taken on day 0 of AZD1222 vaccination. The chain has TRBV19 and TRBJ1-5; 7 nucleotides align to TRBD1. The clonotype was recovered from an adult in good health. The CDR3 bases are TGTGCCAGTAGTATAGATGGGTTACCAGGGGGGCAGCCCCAGCATTTT. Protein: CASSIDGLPGGQPQHF.